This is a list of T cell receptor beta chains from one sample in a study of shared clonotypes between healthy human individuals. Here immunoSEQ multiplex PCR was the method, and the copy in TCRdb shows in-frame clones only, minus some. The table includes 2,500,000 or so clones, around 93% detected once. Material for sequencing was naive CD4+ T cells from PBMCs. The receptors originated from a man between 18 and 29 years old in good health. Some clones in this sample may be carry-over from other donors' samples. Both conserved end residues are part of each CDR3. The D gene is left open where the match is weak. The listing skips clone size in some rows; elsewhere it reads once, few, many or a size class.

CASSLPRLNTEAFF | TGTGCCAGCAGCTTGCCACGGTTGAACACTGAAGCTTTCTTT | TRBV5-6 | . | . | TRBJ1-1
CASSVTKRDLSDTQYF | TGTGCCAGCAGCGTAACGAAGCGGGACCTGTCAGATACGCAGTATTTT | TRBV9 | TRBD2 | . | TRBJ2-3
CASSSGGFEQYF | TGTGCCAGCAGCTCAGGGGGATTCGAGCAGTACTTC | TRBV7-3 | TRBD1 | . | TRBJ2-7
CASSGSGVTLHF | TGTGCCAGCAGTGGTTCAGGGGTTACCCTCCACTTT | TRBV2 | . | . | TRBJ1-6
CASSLSNTGELFF | TGTGCCAGCAGCTTATCGAACACCGGGGAGCTGTTTTTT | TRBV7-2 | . | . | TRBJ2-2
CSVVGGTLGIGASTDTQYF | TGCAGCGTTGTAGGCGGGACCCTTGGGATCGGGGCTAGCACAGATACGCAGTATTTT | TRBV29-1 | . | . | TRBJ2-3
CASSGRPTGYSNQPQHF | TGTGCCAGCTCCGGGCGTCCGACCGGATATAGCAATCAGCCCCAGCATTTT | TRBV18 | . | . | TRBJ1-5
CASGLSRAGTPTYNEQFF | TGTGCTAGTGGTCTATCAAGGGCCGGGACCCCGACTTACAATGAGCAGTTCTTC | TRBV12-5 | . | . | TRBJ2-1
CASRKNRYEQYF | TGTGCCAGCAGAAAAAATAGATACGAGCAGTACTTC | TRBV28 | . | . | TRBJ2-7
CASSVNRDNEQFF | TGTGCCAGCTCGGTCAATAGGGACAATGAGCAGTTCTTC | TRBV18 | . | once | TRBJ2-1
CASSSGTSGSLAKNIQYF | TGTGCCAGCAGTTCCGGGACTAGCGGGAGCCTAGCCAAAAACATTCAGTACTTC | TRBV28 | TRBD2 | . | TRBJ2-4
CASTLMGDLVWTEAFF | TGTGCCAGCACTCTGATGGGGGATCTGGTGTGGACTGAAGCTTTCTTT | TRBV2 | . | few | TRBJ1-1
CSSQDRGEQYF | TGCAGCTCCCAAGACAGGGGCGAGCAGTACTTC | TRBV29-1 | TRBD1 | . | TRBJ2-7
CASSQIGRSYGYTF | TGTGCCAGCAGCCAAATCGGGAGATCCTATGGCTACACCTTC | TRBV14 | . | . | TRBJ1-2
CASSPPGRENTEAFF | TGTGCCAGCAGTCCTCCGGGACGGGAGAACACTGAAGCTTTCTTT | TRBV6-6 | . | . | TRBJ1-1
CASSLLGQGGTEAFF | TGTGCCAGCAGCCTATTGGGACAGGGGGGCACTGAAGCTTTCTTT | TRBV7-3 | TRBD1 | . | TRBJ1-1
CASSPTGTGSNEQFF | TGCGCCAGCAGCCCGACCGGGACAGGGAGCAATGAGCAGTTCTTC | TRBV5-1 | TRBD1 | . | TRBJ2-1
CASSLERGRVGEQFF | TGTGCCAGCAGCTTAGAAAGGGGTAGGGTGGGCGAGCAGTTCTTC | TRBV11-2 | . | once | TRBJ2-1
CASSLAGATNTDTQYF | TGTGCCAGTTCGTTAGCGGGGGCGACAAACACAGATACGCAGTATTTT | TRBV28 | TRBD2 | . | TRBJ2-3
CASSQATGFEKLFF | TGTGCCAGCAGCCAAGCAACAGGGTTTGAAAAACTGTTTTTT | TRBV14 | . | . | TRBJ1-4
CASSSGTRPAEQYF | TGTGCCAGCAGTTCAGGGACAAGGCCAGCGGAGCAGTACTTC | TRBV5-4 | . | . | TRBJ2-7
CASSQGRVIDEQYF | TGCGCCAGCAGCCAAGGTCGGGTTATAGACGAGCAGTACTTC | TRBV5-1 | . | . | TRBJ2-7
CASRTSKTGTEAFF | TGTGCCAGTAGAACTAGTAAGACGGGCACTGAAGCTTTCTTT | TRBV19 | . | . | TRBJ1-1
CASSIVAGGLTEAFF | TGTGCCAGTAGTATAGTGGCAGGGGGCTTGACTGAAGCTTTCTTT | TRBV19 | TRBD1 | . | TRBJ1-1
CASRHRDRVSSYNEQFF | TGCGCCAGCAGACACCGGGACAGGGTAAGCTCCTACAATGAGCAGTTCTTC | TRBV10-2 | TRBD1 | . | TRBJ2-1
CATSKGTVSIGYTF | TGTGCCACCAGCAAAGGGACAGTCTCTATCGGCTACACCTTC | TRBV15 | TRBD1 | . | TRBJ1-2
CASSESYLVGSGNTIYF | TGTGCCAGCAGTGAAAGTTATCTCGTTGGTTCTGGAAACACCATATATTTT | TRBV6-1 | . | . | TRBJ1-3
CASSDERGTEAFF | TGTGCCAGCAGTGATGAAAGGGGGACTGAAGCTTTCTTT | TRBV2 | . | . | TRBJ1-1
CASSLIGQGLEQYF | TGTGCCAGCAGTTTAATAGGACAGGGGCTCGAGCAGTACTTC | TRBV28 | TRBD1 | . | TRBJ2-7
CASTRGPSSGNTIYF | TGTGCCAGCACCCGGGGTCCTAGCTCTGGAAACACCATATATTTT | TRBV6-5 | . | . | TRBJ1-3
CAWNRVAGNTIYF | TGTGCCTGGAACAGGGTCGCTGGAAACACCATATATTTT | TRBV30 | . | . | TRBJ1-3
CASSQDKGNEQFF | TGTGCCAGCAGCCAAGATAAAGGCAATGAGCAGTTCTTC | TRBV4-2 | . | . | TRBJ2-1
CASSVAGGPYNEQFF | TGTGCCAGCTCAGTAGCGGGAGGGCCCTACAATGAGCAGTTCTTC | TRBV18 | TRBD2 | . | TRBJ2-1
CASSPGMWNGPQHF | TGTGCCAGCAGCCCTGGGATGTGGAATGGGCCCCAGCATTTT | TRBV14 | . | few | TRBJ1-5
CASSLEVGAEQYF | TGTGCCAGCAGCTTGGAGGTCGGGGCCGAGCAGTACTTC | TRBV7-7 | . | . | TRBJ2-7
CASSLRQGHTGELFF | TGTGCCAGCAGTTTACGGCAGGGCCACACCGGGGAGCTGTTTTTT | TRBV28 | . | . | TRBJ2-2
CASSLEVSGWQWNTEAFF | TGTGCCAGCAGCTTAGAGGTTTCGGGCTGGCAGTGGAACACTGAAGCTTTCTTT | TRBV11-2 | . | . | TRBJ1-1
CASSLDFLVGEKLFF | TGTGCCAGCAGCTTAGACTTTTTGGTGGGCGAAAAACTGTTTTTT | TRBV11-2 | . | . | TRBJ1-4
CASSSGQANQPQHF | TGTGCCAGCAGTTCGGGACAGGCGAATCAGCCCCAGCATTTT | TRBV7-2 | TRBD1 | . | TRBJ1-5
CASSSRSTGGVEKLFF | TGTGCCAGCAGCTCCCGTTCGACAGGGGGTGTTGAAAAACTGTTTTTT | TRBV9 | TRBD1 | . | TRBJ1-4